This T cell receptor (beta chain) appears in the sequencing data of a study of blood T cell repertoires in COVID-19. The repertoire was sequenced with immunoSEQ multiplex PCR; TCRdb's copy has only in-frame clones and lacks some. The table has over 250,000 clones, approximately 85% seen once. The CDR3 length is 16 residues. Germline loops: CDR1 SQVTM, CDR2 ANQGSEA. J was trimmed by 1 base and V by 7 bases; bases with no gene match: 11. Sequenced: peripheral blood. The chain is built from TRBV29-1 and TRBJ2-3; 10 bases match TRBD2. The TCR was taken from a human donor in a cohort sampled during active COVID-19. CDR3 region: CSAISAGTSGTDTQYF. In DNA form, the CDR3 reads TGCAGCGCAATCTCGGCGGGGACTAGCGGCACAGATACGCAGTATTTT.